Listed here are 10 T cell receptor beta chains from one sample, sequenced in a study of shared clonotypes between healthy human individuals. Sequencing was performed with immunoSEQ multiplex PCR; in TCRdb, only in-frame clones are kept and a portion is missing. The sample consists of some 2,100,000 clones, 93% of them appearing once. Cells designated naive CD8 were CD45RO-negative and were positively selected for CCR7, with terminally differentiated effector memory CD45RA+ cells excluded. Source material: naive CD8+ T cells from PBMCs. These receptors were collected from a man aged 18-30 years in good health. Some clones in this sample may be carry-over from other donors' samples.

The sample holds a few counts of this clone. This rearrangement joins TRBV6-5 to TRBJ2-6; D ambiguous. The V gene lost 2 bases and the J gene lost 2 bases, with 4 bases spanning the gap. CDR3 size: 14 residues. Germline values: CDR1 MNHEY, CDR2 SVGAGI. Here the CDR3 reads CASSYRTGANVLTF. For the CDR3, the DNA is TGTGCCAGCAGTTACAGAACTGGGGCCAACGTCCTGACTTTC.

The chain joins TRBV28 to TRBJ2-7, with D uncertain. Germline V gene data show CDR1 as MDHEN and CDR2 as SYDVKM. The ends were cut back, 4 bases at V and 4 bases at J, with 8 bases in the middle. The CDR3 extends over 12 amino acids. CDR3 protein: CASSSLRYEQYF. DNA of the CDR3: TGTGCCAGCAGTTCTCTCAGATACGAGCAGTACTTC. Combining the CDR3 with reference TRBV28 and TRBJ2-7 gives the whole variable domain DVKVTQSSRYLVKRTGEKVFLECVQDMDHENMFWYRQDPGLGLRLIYFSYDVKMKEKGDIPEGYSVSREKKERFSLILESASTNQTSMYLCASSSLRYEQYFGPGTRLTVT.

This clone came up a few times. This chain uses TRBV7-9 with TRBJ1-1, with 11 positions matching TRBD1. The CDR3 sequence is 16 residues long. J lost 6 bases, V lost 6 bases, and 12 bases had no gene match. The germline V gene encodes CDR1 SEHNR and CDR2 FQNEAQ (reference sequence). This CDR3 is CASSSTTGTGGSEAFF. The CDR3 DNA sequence: TGTGCCAGCAGTTCAACCACCGGGACAGGGGGATCTGAAGCTTTCTTT.

V usage is TRBV7-9 and J usage is TRBJ1-2; 7 nucleotides agree with TRBD1. This CDR3 spans 14 amino acids. Germline V gene lookup returns CDR1 SEHNR and CDR2 FQNEAQ (reference sequence). Trimming took 1 base from V and 6 from J; bases not matched to a gene: 5. The CDR3 here is CASSLGTGADGYTF. DNA for the CDR3: TGTGCCAGCAGCTTAGGTACAGGGGCGGATGGCTACACCTTC.

V usage is TRBV9 and J usage is TRBJ2-3, with 7 bases lining up with TRBD2. Germline V lookup: CDR1 SGDLS, CDR2 YYNGEE. The CDR3 spans 16 residues. Trimming at V came to 6 bases and at J to 2 bases, leaving 12 bases not matched to a gene. CDR3 bases: TGTGCCAGCACACATGGGGAGGGCATTTTCACAGATACGCAGTATTTT. Residues: CASTHGEGIFTDTQYF. Filled out from reference TRBV9 and TRBJ2-3, the complete variable domain reads DSGVTQTPKHLITATGQRVTLRCSPRSGDLSVYWYQQSLDQGLQFLIQYYNGEERAKGNILERFSAQQFPDLHSELNLSSLELGDSALYFCASTHGEGIFTDTQYFGPGTRLTVL.

The genes are TRBV5-1 and TRBJ1-2; D gene unclear. CDR1 and CDR2 (germline): SGHRS, YFSETQ. This CDR3 is built from 15 residues. V was trimmed by 7 bases and J by 0 bases, leaving 16 bases between them. The CDR3 DNA follows: TGCGCCAGCGCCGACGGGCGGGTAGCTAACTATGGCTACACCTTC. Translated: CASADGRVANYGYTF.

The chain joins TRBV12-5 to TRBJ2-3; no clear D gene. Trimming took off 11 bases at V and 4 bases at J, with 10 bases between the two ends. Per germline, CDR1 LGHNT and CDR2 FRNRAP. CDR3 length: 11 residues. This CDR3 reads CAYFPPDTQYF. CDR3 bases: TGTGCTTACTTCCCCCCAGATACGCAGTATTTT.

The chain links TRBV6-5 to TRBJ2-1; 9 nucleotides match TRBD2. V was clipped by 4 bases and J by 3 bases; unmatched bases: 4. CDR1 MNHEY and CDR2 SVGAGI come from the germline V gene. The CDR3 is made up of 15 amino acids. The CDR3 DNA is TGTGCCAGCAGTTCAGCGGGAGGAGGCTACAATGAGCAGTTCTTC. It encodes CASSSAGGGYNEQFF.

This chain joins TRBV9 and TRBJ2-1, with 14 bases identical to TRBD2. This CDR3 has 15 amino acids. Unmatched junction bases numbered 7, after V lost 4 bases and J lost 10 bases. In germline, CDR1 is SGDLS, CDR2 YYNGEE. The CDR3 is CASSPGTSGSLEQFF. Written as DNA, the CDR3 is TGTGCCAGCAGCCCAGGGACTAGCGGGAGTCTAGAGCAGTTCTTC.

The CDR3 sequence: CASSLTSWGTTSTDTQYF. CDR3 in DNA: TGTGCCAGCAGTTTAACTAGTTGGGGAACCACTAGCACAGATACGCAGTATTTT. The chain links TRBV27 to TRBJ2-3; maybe TRBD2 (5 bases). V dropped 2 bases and J dropped 0 bases, with 18 bases sitting between them. CDR1 is MNHEY, CDR2 SMNVEV, per germline (reference sequence). This CDR3 region has 18 residues.